Shown below are 27 T cell receptor beta chains from a single sample sequenced in a study of post-analysis software for immune sequencing data. Incorporated into the TCR beta cDNA libraries were unique molecular identifiers, which served to reduce PCR and sequencing biases. Each CDR3 protein is one row after TCRdb ran MiXCR on the PCR reads. The sample records 150,000 to 200,000 distinct CDR3 sequences, under 40% being singletons. The sequencing used blood, collected after autologous hematopoietic stem cell transplantation. These receptors originate from a girl between 5 and 17 years old with multiple sclerosis.

With respect to this clonotype: Germline and junction disagree at one end, which may indicate a read error. The DNA of the CDR3 is TGCAGTGCCTCACTCGGGACTAGCGGGTTCCTAAGCTCCCACAATGAGCAGTTCTTC. Its translation is CSASLGTSGFLSSHNEQFF. This chain links TRBV20-1 with TRBJ2-1; 12 bases are shared with TRBD2. This CDR3 spans 19 amino acids. Germline V gene data show CDR1 as DFQATT and CDR2 as SNEGSKA (reference sequence).

In its sample, this clonotype was seen once. The chain joins TRBV27 to TRBJ2-4, with D perhaps TRBD1 (5 bases). This CDR3 is 15 amino acids long. Germline lookup yields CDR1 MNHEY and CDR2 SMNVEV (reference sequence). V was shortened by 5 bases and J by 13 bases, with 24 bases between the two germline ends. The CDR3 spells CASSPGILPLSEQYF. Here the CDR3 DNA reads TGTGCCAGCAGTCCAGGGATTCTCCCTCTCTCGGAGCAGTACTTC.

Only a few counts were recorded for this clonotype. This chain connects TRBV18 to TRBJ1-1, with 12 bases aligning to TRBD1. This CDR3 has 19 amino acids. CDR1 is KGHSH and CDR2 is LQKENI in the germline V gene. The trim removed 3 bases at V and 5 bases at J, leaving 16 bases unmatched. The CDR3 bases are TGTGCCAGCTCACCCTTGCCCACCGGGACAGGGGGCGCGGAGACTGAAGCTTTCTTT. This encodes CASSPLPTGTGGAETEAFF.

The sample holds a few counts of this clonotype. The chain combines TRBV15 with TRBJ1-1; TRBD1 agrees at 7 bases. This CDR3 region has 16 residues. Trimming cost V 1 base and J 4 bases; bases outside gene matches: 9. CDR1 is LNHNV, CDR2 YYDKDF, per germline (reference sequence). CDR3 coding DNA: TGTGCCACCAGCAGAGGCCGACAGGGATGGACCACTGAAGCTTTCTTT. Residues: CATSRGRQGWTTEAFF.

This chain uses TRBV4-3 with TRBJ2-5; 11 positions match TRBD2. From germline, CDR1 is LGHNA and CDR2 YSLEER. This CDR3 is built from 17 residues. Germline trimming cut 0 bases from V and 5 bases from J; bases unmatched to any gene: 8. CDR3 residues: CASSQEPGTSGRETQYF. As DNA, the CDR3 is TGCGCCAGCAGCCAAGAACCCGGGACTAGCGGTAGGGAGACCCAGTACTTC.

Here the CDR3 DNA reads TGCAGTGCTGGGACAGGGGAAGCCTACGAGCAGTACTTC. The encoded protein is CSAGTGEAYEQYF. The chain joins TRBV20-1 to TRBJ2-7; 10 positions match TRBD1. There are 13 residues in the CDR3. J gave up 2 bases and V 5 bases, and 3 bases lay outside the gene matches. Germline CDR1 reads DFQATT; CDR2 reads SNEGSKA (reference sequence).

This clonotype appeared a few times. This chain connects TRBV7-9 to TRBJ2-7; 11 bases fit TRBD2. Germline trimming cut 1 base from V and 1 base from J; bases unmatched to any gene: 9. The CDR3 covers 18 residues. The germline gives CDR1 SEHNR, CDR2 FQNEAQ (reference sequence). In nucleotides, the CDR3 is TGTGCCAGCAGCTTAGGTGTCGCTAGCGGGAGGTCTTCCTACGAGCAGTACTTC. Residues: CASSLGVASGRSSYEQYF.

Details on this clonotype: The junction and the germline gene differ at one end; a read error may be behind it. The chain is built from TRBV10-3 and TRBJ2-7; the D is unclear. Per germline, CDR1 ENHRY and CDR2 SYGVKD. This CDR3 has 14 amino acids. CDR3: CAISETGLTYEQDF. The CDR3 DNA is TGTGCCATCAGTGAGACCGGATTAACCTACGAGCAGGACTTC.

The chain joins TRBV6-5 to TRBJ1-5; no firm D call. Between the trimmed V and J ends, which lost 5 bases and 4 bases, there was a span of 6 bases. The V gene's germline CDR1 is MNHEY and CDR2 SVGAGI. The CDR3 runs to 12 residues. The CDR3 sequence is CASSHRNQPQHF. CDR3 sequence (DNA): TGTGCCAGCAGTCACCGAAATCAGCCCCAGCATTTT.

Comments on this clonotype: A much more abundant neighbour one base away suggests this may be a read error. Lacking the conserved final phenylalanine or tryptophan, this CDR3 likely reflects a read error. J is TRBJ2-5 and V is TRBV5-1; D gene unclear. With the DNA end fitting TRBJ2-7 better, the J assignment may be wrong. The length of the CDR3 is 13 residues. Germline loops: CDR1 SGHRS, CDR2 YFSETQ. CDR3 DNA: TGCGCCAGCAGCTTCTTTGGGAAATCCGAGCAGTACCTC. Residues: CASSFFGKSEQYL.

This clonotype was counted between two and nine times. The rearrangement joins TRBV11-2 to TRBJ1-2; TRBD1 matches 11 bases. The germline gives CDR1 SGHAT, CDR2 FQNNGV. V shed 5 bases and J 4 bases; nucleotides not matched to a gene: 6. The CDR3 spans 15 residues. CDR3 in amino acids: CASSRSGTGGYGYTF. The CDR3 DNA follows: TGTGCCAGCAGCCGGTCCGGGACAGGGGGCTATGGCTACACCTTC.

The V gene is TRBV10-3, the J gene TRBJ2-5, with TRBD2 identical over 10 bases. J was trimmed by 1 base and V by 2 bases; bases with no gene match: 1. Germline CDR1 ENHRY, CDR2 SYGVKD. The CDR3 sequence is 15 residues long. The CDR3 reads CAISETSGVQETQYF. The CDR3 DNA sequence: TGTGCCATCAGTGAGACTAGCGGGGTCCAAGAGACCCAGTACTTC.

There are a few counts of this clonotype. The chain carries TRBV15 and TRBJ2-5; tentatively, D is TRBD2 (6 bases). The ends were cut back, 5 bases at V and 2 bases at J, with 12 bases in the middle. From germline, CDR1 is LNHNV and CDR2 YYDKDF (reference sequence). The CDR3 totals 14 residues. CDR3 sequence: CATSGGTLQETQYF. The CDR3 nucleotides read TGTGCCACCAGCGGCGGGACTCTACAAGAGACCCAGTACTTC. Together with reference TRBV15 and TRBJ2-5, the CDR3 gives the full variable domain: DAMVIQNPRYQVTQFGKPVTLSCSQTLNHNVMYWYQQKSSQAPKLLFHYYDKDFNNEADTPDNFQSRRPNTSFCFLDIRSPGLGDTAMYLCATSGGTLQETQYFGPGTRLLVL.

By sample fraction, this clonotype is large. V gene TRBV2 combines with J gene TRBJ2-7; no clear D. Per the germline V gene, CDR1 is SNHLY and CDR2 is FYNNEI. With 5 bases removed from V and 0 bases from J, the gap between germline ends came to 20 bases. This CDR3 has 17 residues. CDR3 DNA: TGTGCCAGCAGTCTACTAAGACGATGGGTCCACTCCTACGAGCAGTACTTC. Amino acid sequence: CASSLLRRWVHSYEQYF.

A remark on this clonotype: Germline and junction disagree at one end, which may indicate a read error. The DNA of the CDR3 is TGTGCCAGCAGCTTGTTGCCAACCCAAGCGGCCTACGATGAGCAGTTCTTC. Amino acid sequence: CASSLLPTQAAYDEQFF. The rearrangement uses TRBV5-6 and TRBJ2-1; a weak D match, TRBD2 (5 bases). Germline V lookup: CDR1 SGHDT, CDR2 YYEEEE. This CDR3 has 17 residues.

This chain links TRBV10-3 with TRBJ2-2; unclear D gene. Trimming removed 0 bases at V and 7 bases at J, with 9 bases between. The CDR3 length is 14 residues. Germline assignment: CDR1 ENHRY and CDR2 SYGVKD. The CDR3 region is CAISESLGFGELFF. CDR3 sequence (DNA): TGTGCCATCAGTGAGTCGCTCGGGTTCGGGGAGCTGTTTTTT.

The rearrangement links TRBV28 to TRBJ2-4, with D perhaps matching TRBD2 (6 bases). The J call is uncertain, as TRBJ2-7 better fits the DNA end. Germline CDR1 reads MDHEN; CDR2 reads SYDVKM. This CDR3 region has 14 residues. This CDR3 is CASSWRAPFYEQYF. The CDR3 nucleotides are TGTGCCAGCAGTTGGAGGGCACCCTTCTACGAGCAGTACTTC.

This clonotype was picked up many times. The V gene is TRBV29-1, the J gene TRBJ1-1; D is possibly TRBD1 (5 bases). The CDR3 runs 13 residues. CDR1 is SQVTM, CDR2 ANQGSEA, per germline. With 6 bases removed from V and 0 bases from J, the gap between germline ends came to 11 bases. CDR3 residues: CSVGGGMNTEAFF. In DNA form, the CDR3 reads TGCAGCGTCGGGGGTGGCATGAACACTGAAGCTTTCTTT.

Ten or more counts support this clonotype. V usage is TRBV5-1 and J usage is TRBJ2-7; D is unclear. Trimming removed 5 bases at V and 4 bases at J, with 16 bases between. The CDR3 is made up of 14 amino acids. Germline V CDR1 and CDR2: SGHRS, YFSETQ. In nucleotides, the CDR3 is TGCGCCAGCAGATACCTAGAGGAAGGATACGAGCAGTACTTC. It translates to CASRYLEEGYEQYF.

This chain connects TRBV6-6 to TRBJ2-5, with D possibly matching TRBD1 (6 bases). The closer fit of TRBJ2-7 to the DNA end suggests the J call may be wrong. Per germline, CDR1 MNHNY and CDR2 SVGAGI (reference sequence). This CDR3 spans 14 amino acids. In DNA, the CDR3 is TGTGCCAGCAGTTACACGGACAGCTCCTACGAGCAGTACTTC. Residues: CASSYTDSSYEQYF.

The chain has TRBV20-1 and TRBJ2-7; possible D gene TRBD2, 5 bases. V dropped 5 bases and J dropped 5 bases, with 16 bases sitting between them. The CDR3 is made up of 13 amino acids. Germline CDR1 reads DFQATT; CDR2 reads SNEGSKA (reference sequence). CDR3 region: CSALTIPQDEQYF. The CDR3 DNA reads TGCAGTGCTTTGACTATTCCGCAGGACGAGCAGTACTTC.

The gene calls are TRBV28 and TRBJ1-4; TRBD1 agrees at 10 bases. With V trimmed by 6 bases and J by 8 bases, 9 bases remained unmatched. This CDR3 has 15 residues. Germline V gene lookup returns CDR1 MDHEN and CDR2 SYDVKM. The CDR3 protein is CASRASTGGMEKLFF. In nucleotides, the CDR3 is TGTGCCAGCAGGGCCTCGACAGGGGGCATGGAAAAACTGTTTTTT.

This clonotype has just a few counts. The rearrangement links TRBV18 to TRBJ2-7; the match to TRBD2 covers 11 bases. The germline V gene has CDR1 KGHSH and CDR2 LQKENI. V was clipped by 0 bases and J by 4 bases; unmatched bases: 11. The length of the CDR3 is 18 residues. CDR3 DNA: TGTGCCAGCTCACCACCGGTAACTAGCGGGAGACATCAGTACGAGCAGTACTTC. Residues: CASSPPVTSGRHQYEQYF.

J is TRBJ2-5 and V is TRBV5-1, with D uncertain. This CDR3 is built from 14 residues. Germline V CDR1 and CDR2: SGHRS, YFSETQ. Trimming shortened V by 6 bases and J by 0 bases, and 12 bases separated the two germline ends. CDR3 amino acids: CASKVRLNQETQYF. CDR3 DNA sequence: TGCGCCAGCAAGGTCCGACTGAACCAAGAGACCCAGTACTTC.

The chain is built from TRBV27 and TRBJ2-4; tentatively, D is TRBD2 (5 bases). The DNA end lines up better with TRBJ2-7; the J call may be wrong. The CDR3 spans 16 residues. Germline-derived CDR1 and CDR2 are MNHEY and SMNVEV (reference sequence). CDR3 DNA sequence: TGTGCCAGCAGTTTCCCGGGGAGCGGACCTGACTACGAGCAGTACTTC. This translates into CASSFPGSGPDYEQYF.

With regard to this clonotype: A single base separates this from a much larger clone, so it may be a read error. This chain uses TRBV7-9 with TRBJ2-7; D may correspond to TRBD1 or TRBD2 (5 bases each). Germline assignment: CDR1 SEHNR and CDR2 FQNEAQ (reference sequence). The CDR3 consists of 12 residues. The CDR3 DNA follows: TGTGCCAGCAGCCAGGAGTTGGGGGAGCACTACTTC. Translation: CASSQELGEHYF.

Comment on this clonotype: At one boundary the junction diverges from the germline segment, which might be a read error. This chain joins TRBV29-1 and TRBJ2-1; D uncertain. Germline V CDR1 and CDR2: SQVTM, ANQGSEA. This CDR3 spans 16 amino acids. The CDR3, as DNA: TGCAGCGTGGAAGGTCTATCCCTAAGCTCCTACAATGAGCAGTTCTTC. Protein sequence: CSVEGLSLSSYNEQFF.